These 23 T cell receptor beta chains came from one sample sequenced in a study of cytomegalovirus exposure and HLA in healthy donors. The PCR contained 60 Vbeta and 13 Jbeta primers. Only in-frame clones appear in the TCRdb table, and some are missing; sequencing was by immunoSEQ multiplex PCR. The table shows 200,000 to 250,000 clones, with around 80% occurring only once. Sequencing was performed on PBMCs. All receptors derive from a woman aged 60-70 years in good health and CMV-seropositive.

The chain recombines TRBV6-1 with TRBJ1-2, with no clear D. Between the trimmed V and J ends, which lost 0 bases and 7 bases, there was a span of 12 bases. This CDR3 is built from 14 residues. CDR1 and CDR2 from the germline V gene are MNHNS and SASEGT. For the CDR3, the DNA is TGTGCCAGCAGTGAAGCTCACAGAGCGGGTGGCTACACCTTC. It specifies CASSEAHRAGGYTF.

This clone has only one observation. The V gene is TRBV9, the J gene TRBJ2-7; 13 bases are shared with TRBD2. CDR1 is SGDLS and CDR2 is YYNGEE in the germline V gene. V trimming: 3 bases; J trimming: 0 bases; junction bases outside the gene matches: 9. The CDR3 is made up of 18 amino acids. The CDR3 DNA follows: TGTGCCAGCAGCGGGGGCGGACTAGCGGGAGTTCCCTCCTACGAGCAGTACTTC. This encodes CASSGGGLAGVPSYEQYF.

CDR3 residues: CASSERGMNTEAFF. CDR3 in DNA: TGTGCCAGCAGTGAACGGGGTATGAACACTGAAGCTTTCTTT. The chain uses TRBV6-1 and TRBJ1-1; D gene unclear. Germline V gives CDR1 MNHNS, CDR2 SASEGT. Trimming removed 2 bases from V and 0 bases from J, with 7 bases in between. CDR3 length: 14 residues.

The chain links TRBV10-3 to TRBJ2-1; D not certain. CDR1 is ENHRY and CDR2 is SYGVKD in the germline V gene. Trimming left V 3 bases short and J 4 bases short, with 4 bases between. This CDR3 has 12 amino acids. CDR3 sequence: CAISDEYNEQFF. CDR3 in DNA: TGTGCCATCAGTGATGAGTACAATGAGCAGTTCTTC.

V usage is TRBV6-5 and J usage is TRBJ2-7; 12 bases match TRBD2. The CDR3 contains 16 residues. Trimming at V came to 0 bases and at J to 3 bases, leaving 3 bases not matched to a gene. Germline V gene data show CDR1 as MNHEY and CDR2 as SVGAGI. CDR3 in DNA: TGTGCCAGCAGTTACTCGAGACTAGCGGGAGACTACGAGCAGTACTTC. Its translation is CASSYSRLAGDYEQYF.

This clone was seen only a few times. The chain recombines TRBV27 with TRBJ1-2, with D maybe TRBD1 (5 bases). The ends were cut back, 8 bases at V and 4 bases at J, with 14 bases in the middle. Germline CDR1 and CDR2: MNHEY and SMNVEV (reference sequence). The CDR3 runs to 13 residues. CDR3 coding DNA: TGTGCCAGCCCTAGGGGTCTGGCCTATGGCTACACCTTC. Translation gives CASPRGLAYGYTF.

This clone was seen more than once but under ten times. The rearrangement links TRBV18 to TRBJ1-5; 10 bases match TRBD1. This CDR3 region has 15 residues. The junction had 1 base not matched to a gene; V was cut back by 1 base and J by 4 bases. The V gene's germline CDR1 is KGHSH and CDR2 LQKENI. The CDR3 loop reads CASSPQGQGNQPQHF. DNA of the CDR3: TGTGCCAGCTCACCACAGGGACAGGGGAATCAGCCCCAGCATTTT.

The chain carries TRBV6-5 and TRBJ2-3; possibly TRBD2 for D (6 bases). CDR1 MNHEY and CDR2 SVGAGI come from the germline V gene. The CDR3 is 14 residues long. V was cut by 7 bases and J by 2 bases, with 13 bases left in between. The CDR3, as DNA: TGTGCCAGCAAACGGGAGAGCCCCACAGATACGCAGTATTTT. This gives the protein CASKRESPTDTQYF.

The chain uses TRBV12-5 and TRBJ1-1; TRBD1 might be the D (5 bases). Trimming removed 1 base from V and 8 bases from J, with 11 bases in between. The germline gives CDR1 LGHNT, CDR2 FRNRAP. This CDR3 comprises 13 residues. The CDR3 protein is CASGLGRQMEAFF. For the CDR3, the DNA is TGTGCTAGTGGTTTGGGTCGACAGATGGAAGCTTTCTTT.

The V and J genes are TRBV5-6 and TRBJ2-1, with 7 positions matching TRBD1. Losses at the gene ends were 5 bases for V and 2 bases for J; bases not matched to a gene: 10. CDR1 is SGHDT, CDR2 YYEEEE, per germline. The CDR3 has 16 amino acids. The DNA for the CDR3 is TGTGCCAGCAGAGGACACAGGGGTAGAGCCTACAATGAGCAGTTCTTC. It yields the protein CASRGHRGRAYNEQFF.

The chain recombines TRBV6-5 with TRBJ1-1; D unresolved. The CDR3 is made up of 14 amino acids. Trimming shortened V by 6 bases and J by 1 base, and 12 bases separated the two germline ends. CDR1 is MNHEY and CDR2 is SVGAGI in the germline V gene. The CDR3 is CASSLDSRNTEAFF. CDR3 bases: TGTGCCAGCAGCTTAGATAGCCGGAACACTGAAGCTTTCTTT.

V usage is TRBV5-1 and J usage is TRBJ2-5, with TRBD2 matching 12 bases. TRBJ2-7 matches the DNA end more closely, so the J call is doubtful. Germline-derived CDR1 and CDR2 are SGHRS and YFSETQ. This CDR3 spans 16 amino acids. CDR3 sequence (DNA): TGCGCCAGCAGCTTCCTAGCGGGGGGGGCTTCCTACGAGCAGTACTTC. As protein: CASSFLAGGASYEQYF.

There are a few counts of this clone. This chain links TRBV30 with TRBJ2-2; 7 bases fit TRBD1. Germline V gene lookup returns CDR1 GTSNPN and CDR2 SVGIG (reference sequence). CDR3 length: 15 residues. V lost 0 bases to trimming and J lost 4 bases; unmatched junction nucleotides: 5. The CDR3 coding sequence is TGTGCCTGGAGTGTACAAGGGGACAGCACCGGGGAGCTGTTTTTT. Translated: CAWSVQGDSTGELFF.

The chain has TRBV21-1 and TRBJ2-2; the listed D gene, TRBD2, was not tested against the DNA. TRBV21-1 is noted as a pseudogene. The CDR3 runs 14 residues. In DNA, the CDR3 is TGTGCCAGCAGCCGGGACTTAACCACCGGGGAGCTGTTTTTT. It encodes CASSRDLTTGELFF.

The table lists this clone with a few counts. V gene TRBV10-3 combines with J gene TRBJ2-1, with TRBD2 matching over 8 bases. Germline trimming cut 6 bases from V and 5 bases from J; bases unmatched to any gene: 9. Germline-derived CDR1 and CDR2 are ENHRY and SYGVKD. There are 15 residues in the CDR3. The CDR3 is CAIRPSGGGDNEQFF. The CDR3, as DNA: TGTGCCATCAGACCCAGCGGGGGAGGTGACAATGAGCAGTTCTTC.

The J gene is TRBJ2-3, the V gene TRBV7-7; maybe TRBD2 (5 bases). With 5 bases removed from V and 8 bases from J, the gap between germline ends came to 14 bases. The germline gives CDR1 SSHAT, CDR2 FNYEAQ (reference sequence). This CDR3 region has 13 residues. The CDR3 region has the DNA TGTGCCAGCAGCCCGAGTCTAGCAGCTACGCAGTATTTT. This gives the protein CASSPSLAATQYF.

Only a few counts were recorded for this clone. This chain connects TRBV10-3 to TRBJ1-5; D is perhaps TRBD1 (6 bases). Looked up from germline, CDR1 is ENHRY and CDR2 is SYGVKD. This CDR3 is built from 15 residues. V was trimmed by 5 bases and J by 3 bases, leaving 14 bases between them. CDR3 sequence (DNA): TGTGCCATCAGTCAACAGGGAGCCTCCAATCAGCCCCAGCATTTT. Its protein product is CAISQQGASNQPQHF.

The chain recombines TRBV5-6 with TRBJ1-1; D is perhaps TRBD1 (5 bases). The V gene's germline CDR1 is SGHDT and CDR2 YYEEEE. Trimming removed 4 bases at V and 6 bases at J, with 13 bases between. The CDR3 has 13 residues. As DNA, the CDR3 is TGTGCCAGCAGCCTTGGTGGGGGGGCTGAAGCTTTCTTT. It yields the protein CASSLGGGAEAFF.

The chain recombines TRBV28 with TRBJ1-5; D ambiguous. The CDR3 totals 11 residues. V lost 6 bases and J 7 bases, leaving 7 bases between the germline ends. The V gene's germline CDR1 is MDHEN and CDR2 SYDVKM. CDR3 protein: CASSRRQPQHF. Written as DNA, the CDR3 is TGTGCCAGCAGCAGGAGGCAGCCCCAGCATTTT. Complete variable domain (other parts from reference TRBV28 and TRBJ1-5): DVKVTQSSRYLVKRTGEKVFLECVQDMDHENMFWYRQDPGLGLRLIYFSYDVKMKEKGDIPEGYSVSREKKERFSLILESASTNQTSMYLCASSRRQPQHFGDGTRLSIL.

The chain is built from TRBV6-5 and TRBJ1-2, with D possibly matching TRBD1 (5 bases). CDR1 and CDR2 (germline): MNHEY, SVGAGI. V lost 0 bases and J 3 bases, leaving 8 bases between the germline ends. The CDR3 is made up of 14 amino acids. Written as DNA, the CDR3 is TGTGCCAGCAGTTACTCGAGGACATACTATGGCTACACCTTC. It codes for CASSYSRTYYGYTF.

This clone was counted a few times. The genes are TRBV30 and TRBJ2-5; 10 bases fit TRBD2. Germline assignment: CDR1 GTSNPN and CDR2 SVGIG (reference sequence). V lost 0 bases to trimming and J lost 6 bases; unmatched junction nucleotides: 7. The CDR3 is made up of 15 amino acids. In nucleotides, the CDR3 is TGTGCCTGGAGTGTACAAGCGGGGGGGGCCAAGACCCAGTACTTC. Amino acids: CAWSVQAGGAKTQYF.

CDR3 nucleotide sequence: TGTGCCATCAGTGAGTCCGGGACTAGCGGTTACTACGAGCAGTACTTC. This sequence encodes CAISESGTSGYYEQYF. The chain recombines TRBV10-3 with TRBJ2-7, with 11 bases that match TRBD2. Germline CDR1 is ENHRY and CDR2 is SYGVKD. The length of the CDR3 is 16 residues. J was trimmed by 3 bases and V by 0 bases; bases with no gene match: 4.

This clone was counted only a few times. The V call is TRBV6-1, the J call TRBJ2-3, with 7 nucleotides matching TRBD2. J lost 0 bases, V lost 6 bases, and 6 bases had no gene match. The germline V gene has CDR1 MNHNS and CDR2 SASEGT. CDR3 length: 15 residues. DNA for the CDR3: TGTGCCAGCAGAAAAACTAGCGAAAGCACAGATACGCAGTATTTT. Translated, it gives CASRKTSESTDTQYF.